This TCR beta chain was sequenced for a study of blood T cells in healthy people across ages. No fewer than 5.5 micrograms of total RNA were isolated from every sample. PCR was performed a second time for 7 to 11 cycles using a sample-barcoded 5' primer and a J-beta primer mix. CDR3-containing paired-end reads numbering at least 2.5 million came from each sample. TCRdb ran MiXCR on the 5' RACE reads and lists one entry per CDR3 protein. The repertoire holds just under 900,000 distinct CDR3 sequences, about 28% seen once, with 15% to 20% in the top ten. Trimming took off 1 base at V and 1 base at J, with 11 bases between the two ends. The CDR3 spans 15 residues. Germline V gives CDR1 DFQATT, CDR2 SNEGSKA (reference sequence). This clonotype was picked up a small number of times.

The receptor's source is a woman aged 80 or over in good health. The chain recombines TRBV20-1 with TRBJ1-5; D is unclear. The source material was blood. The CDR3 region is CSARVGTYSNQPQHF. The CDR3 coding sequence is TGCAGTGCTAGAGTAGGCACGTACAGCAATCAGCCCCAGCATTTT.